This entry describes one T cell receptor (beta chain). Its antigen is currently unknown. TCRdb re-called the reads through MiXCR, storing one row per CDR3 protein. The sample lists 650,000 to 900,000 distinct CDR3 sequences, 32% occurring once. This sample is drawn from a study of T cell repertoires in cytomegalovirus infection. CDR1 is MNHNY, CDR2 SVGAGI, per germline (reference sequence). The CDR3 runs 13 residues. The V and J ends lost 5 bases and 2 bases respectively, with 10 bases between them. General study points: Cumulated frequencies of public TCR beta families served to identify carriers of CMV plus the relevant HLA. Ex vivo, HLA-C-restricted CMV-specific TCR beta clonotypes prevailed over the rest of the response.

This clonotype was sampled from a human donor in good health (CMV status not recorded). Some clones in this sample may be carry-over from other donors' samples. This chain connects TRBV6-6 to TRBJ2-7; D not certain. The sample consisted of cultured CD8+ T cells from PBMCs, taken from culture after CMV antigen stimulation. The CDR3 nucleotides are TGTGCCAGCAGTAGCCGGTGGCCCTACGAGCAGTACGTC. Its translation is CASSSRWPYEQYV.